The rows below give T cell receptor beta chains drawn from one sample of a study of blood T cell repertoires in COVID-19. Sequenced by immunoSEQ multiplex PCR; TCRdb stores in-frame clones only, minus some. Of over 200,000 clones in the sample, 80% to 95% were seen once. The sample taken for sequencing was peripheral blood. The receptors derive from a man aged 60-69 years with COVID-19, enrolled during active disease. Each CDR3 is given without its conserved first and last residue.

CDR3aa: ASTPYAGLNTEAF; v_gene: TRBV3-1/TRBV3-2; len: 13; j_gene: TRBJ1-1
CDR3aa: ASSFGQWGYT; v_gene: TRBV6-5; len: 10; j_gene: TRBJ1-2
CDR3aa: ASSPGQGAGYGYT; v_gene: TRBV9; len: 13; j_gene: TRBJ1-2
CDR3aa: ASTLGLVKEAF; v_gene: TRBV30; len: 11; j_gene: TRBJ1-1
CDR3aa: ASSSWSTEAF; v_gene: TRBV12-3/TRBV12-4; len: 10; j_gene: TRBJ1-1
CDR3aa: ASSLGTGSTGELF; v_gene: TRBV18; len: 13; j_gene: TRBJ2-2
CDR3aa: ASSPDRFSGNTIY; v_gene: TRBV6-5; len: 13; j_gene: TRBJ1-3
CDR3aa: ASSSNRGKNSPLH; v_gene: TRBV6-5; len: 13; j_gene: TRBJ1-6
CDR3aa: ASSLPLAGHPGELF; v_gene: TRBV27; len: 14; j_gene: TRBJ2-2
CDR3aa: ASSYSGAGSTEAF; v_gene: TRBV6-5; len: 13; j_gene: TRBJ1-1
CDR3aa: ASSRGQPQH; v_gene: TRBV21-1; len: 9; j_gene: TRBJ1-5
CDR3aa: ASTRLAGGMGNEQF; v_gene: TRBV30; len: 14; j_gene: TRBJ2-1
CDR3aa: ASSLGGTSGAYNEQF; v_gene: TRBV7-2; len: 15; j_gene: TRBJ2-1
CDR3aa: ASSQRTGGTDTQY; v_gene: TRBV3-1/TRBV3-2; len: 13; j_gene: TRBJ2-3
CDR3aa: ASSPTSAKGEQY; v_gene: TRBV27; len: 12; j_gene: TRBJ2-7
CDR3aa: ASSVRPGGSYNEQF; v_gene: TRBV9; len: 14; j_gene: TRBJ2-1
CDR3aa: ASSREQGTNEKLF; v_gene: TRBV5-1; len: 13; j_gene: TRBJ1-4
CDR3aa: AWSATGTTNEKLF; v_gene: TRBV30; len: 13; j_gene: TRBJ1-4
CDR3aa: ASSVGGPSNEQF; v_gene: TRBV7-2; len: 12; j_gene: TRBJ2-1
CDR3aa: ASTGGGTEAF; v_gene: TRBV6-5; len: 10; j_gene: TRBJ1-1
CDR3aa: ASSAPPVARGEKLF; v_gene: TRBV6-4; len: 14; j_gene: TRBJ1-4
CDR3aa: ASSLESGAREKLF; v_gene: TRBV7-9; len: 13; j_gene: TRBJ1-4
CDR3aa: ASSLVPNGYT; v_gene: TRBV5-6; len: 10; j_gene: TRBJ1-2
CDR3aa: ASSLVRTGGREQY; v_gene: TRBV11-2; len: 13; j_gene: TRBJ2-7
CDR3aa: ASSWDRGNGYT; v_gene: TRBV11-2; len: 11; j_gene: TRBJ1-2
CDR3aa: ASSSGGQGPPYNEQF; v_gene: TRBV7-9; len: 15; j_gene: TRBJ2-1
CDR3aa: ASSELRVVSGNTIY; v_gene: TRBV6-1; len: 14; j_gene: TRBJ1-3
CDR3aa: ASSPDRGLSDGYT; v_gene: TRBV7-3; len: 13; j_gene: TRBJ1-2
CDR3aa: ASSQVGNSRGADTQY; v_gene: TRBV4-3; len: 15; j_gene: TRBJ2-3
CDR3aa: ASSDRGSEAF; v_gene: TRBV6-1; len: 10; j_gene: TRBJ1-1
CDR3aa: ASSIAGTGSYEQY; v_gene: TRBV19; len: 13; j_gene: TRBJ2-7
CDR3aa: ASSYGQGNNEQF; v_gene: TRBV5-1; len: 12; j_gene: TRBJ2-1
CDR3aa: ASSSRRTDKNEKLF; v_gene: TRBV6-5; len: 14; j_gene: TRBJ1-4
CDR3aa: AWRIYRGMNTEAF; v_gene: TRBV30; len: 13; j_gene: TRBJ1-1
CDR3aa: ASSLEGDHYEQY; v_gene: TRBV11-2; len: 12; j_gene: TRBJ2-7
CDR3aa: ASSLARGDTQY; v_gene: TRBV11-2; len: 11; j_gene: TRBJ2-3
CDR3aa: ASSYLGDNEQF; v_gene: TRBV6-5; len: 11; j_gene: TRBJ2-1
CDR3aa: ASSPVETGGNTEAF; v_gene: TRBV7-9; len: 14; j_gene: TRBJ1-1
CDR3aa: ASSYGGVQNTEAF; v_gene: TRBV6-5; len: 13; j_gene: TRBJ1-1
CDR3aa: ASSYSRGMNTEAF; v_gene: TRBV6-5; len: 13; j_gene: TRBJ1-1
CDR3aa: ASRRGGPSGNTIY; v_gene: TRBV6-5; len: 13; j_gene: TRBJ1-3
CDR3aa: ASSFGRGETQY; v_gene: TRBV7-2; len: 11; j_gene: TRBJ2-5
CDR3aa: ASSFQGHQPQH; v_gene: TRBV6-2/TRBV6-3; len: 11; j_gene: TRBJ1-5
CDR3aa: ASSARGTGDEKLF; v_gene: TRBV9; len: 13; j_gene: TRBJ1-4
CDR3aa: ASSLRSEAF; v_gene: TRBV12-3/TRBV12-4; len: 9; j_gene: TRBJ1-1
CDR3aa: ASSFYSNQPQH; v_gene: TRBV27; len: 11; j_gene: TRBJ1-5
CDR3aa: ASSRDREQETQY; v_gene: TRBV27; len: 12; j_gene: TRBJ2-5
CDR3aa: ASSSNTGGNQPQH; v_gene: TRBV7-8; len: 13; j_gene: TRBJ1-5
CDR3aa: ASSPGLLYEQY; v_gene: TRBV11-2; len: 11; j_gene: TRBJ2-7